This is a list of T cell receptor beta chains from one sample in a study of blood T cells in healthy people across ages. From the 5' RACE reads, TCRdb called clonotypes with MiXCR, one entry per CDR3 protein. This table has approximately 600,000 distinct CDR3 sequences, roughly 53% appearing once. Specimen: blood. The receptors stem from a man between 60 and 75 years old in good health. CDR3s include the opening cysteine and the closing phenylalanine or tryptophan. The D gene is left open where the match is weak. Some rows mark clone size as missing; the rest say once, few, many or name a class of expanded clone.

cdr3_aa,cdr3_nt,clone_size,d_call,v_call,j_call,cdr3_length
CSARERRGNEQYF,TGCAGTGCTAGAGAGAGGAGGGGCAATGAGCAGTACTTC,-,-,TRBV20-1,TRBJ2-5,13
CASSHAPGQRYNQPQHF,TGTGCCAGCAGCCATGCGCCGGGACAGAGATACAATCAGCCCCAGCATTTT,-,TRBD1,TRBV3-1,TRBJ1-5,17
CAISESQGRGTTEAFF,TGTGCCATCAGTGAGTCTCAGGGCCGGGGGACCACTGAAGCTTTCTTT,-,-,TRBV10-3,TRBJ1-1,16
CAGSFGLDSEQFF,TGCGCCGGCAGCTTCGGCCTAGACAGTGAGCAGTTCTTC,-,-,TRBV5-1,TRBJ2-1,13
CASSLAGPQQFF,TGCGCCAGCAGCTTGGCCGGGCCTCAGCAGTTCTTC,few,-,TRBV5-1,TRBJ2-1,12
CASSYSPGQGIEKLFF,TGTGCCAGCAGTTACTCGCCGGGACAGGGGATTGAAAAACTGTTTTTT,-,TRBD1,TRBV6-6,TRBJ1-4,16
CASSYSGGYYEQYF,TGTGCCAGCAGTTACTCAGGCGGATACTACGAGCAGTACTTC,-,-,TRBV6-5,TRBJ2-7,14
CASSYLSAGGPGETQYF,TGCGCCAGCAGCTACCTATCAGCGGGAGGGCCTGGGGAGACCCAGTACTTC,-,TRBD2,TRBV5-1,TRBJ2-5,17
CASSVDTTAGNTQYF,TGTGCCAGCAGCGTAGATACGACGGCAGGGAATACCCAGTACTTC,-,-,TRBV9,TRBJ2-5,15
CASSPLSLAGNTGELFF,TGTGCCAGCAGCCCCCTCTCCCTAGCGGGCAACACCGGGGAGCTGTTTTTT,-,TRBD2,TRBV3-1,TRBJ2-2,17
CASNSPGSGNTIYF,TGTGCCAGCAACTCCCCCGGGTCTGGAAACACCATATATTTT,-,-,TRBV7-2,TRBJ1-3,14